This TCR beta chain was found in a study of tumor and adjacent non-tumor tissue in lung cancer. Points from the study as a whole: Compared with tumor, normal lung showed significantly lower TCR diversity.

Regarding this clonotype: The antigen remains unidentified. This may be a read error: a much more frequent sequence differs by one nucleotide.

TCRbeta libraries were built with three rounds of nested PCR, modified from ARM-PCR. TCRdb reprocessed the multiplex PCR reads with MiXCR, giving one entry per CDR3 protein. Altogether roughly 81,000 distinct CDR3 sequences are present, about 61% being singletons, with the ten largest covering 15%. This sample's RNA came from whole unsorted tissue. CDR1 MNHEY and CDR2 SVGEGT come from the germline V gene. Trimming pared 8 bases from V and 3 bases from J, leaving 20 bases between. This CDR3 region has 15 residues. This receptor was obtained from a man aged 65 to 85 with non-small cell lung cancer. The material sequenced was lung tumor tissue. The chain uses TRBV6-2 or TRBV6-3 and TRBJ2-7; D is perhaps TRBD2 (6 bases). Here the CDR3 DNA reads TGTGCCAGCTCCACCTCCGGGACTGTGAGCTACGAGCAGTACTTC. This codes for CASSTSGTVSYEQYF.